This entry lists 3 T cell receptor beta chains sequenced from one sample in a study of blood T cell repertoires in COVID-19. Clones were sequenced by immunoSEQ multiplex PCR, and TCRdb holds only the in-frame ones, with some missing. The sample includes 240,000 or so clones, more than 80% of them seen just once. The sequenced sample was PBMCs or T cells enriched from blood (not recorded which). The receptor source for this set is a man between 45 and 60 years old who had been exposed to COVID-19.

The chain couples TRBV6-5 to TRBJ2-5, with 10 bases that match TRBD2. The V and J ends lost 11 bases and 2 bases, in that order; junction bases with no gene match: 11. The CDR3 totals 15 residues. The germline CDR1 and CDR2 sequences are MNHEY and SVGAGI. CDR3 nucleotides: TGTGCCTCGAGCTTTAGGACTAGCGGACAAGAGACCCAGTACTTC. Translation: CASSFRTSGQETQYF.

The chain combines TRBV20-1 with TRBJ2-3; D gene unclear. In germline, CDR1 is DFQATT, CDR2 SNEGSKA (reference sequence). V was pared by 4 bases and J by 6 bases, with 8 bases between. The CDR3 has 11 amino acids. The CDR3 DNA reads as TGCAGTGCTATGTGGGCTGATACGCAGTATTTT. It codes for CSAMWADTQYF.

The V call is TRBV18, the J call TRBJ1-6; D ambiguous. The CDR3 consists of 15 residues. Trimming cost V 3 bases and J 5 bases, with 11 bases left between them. CDR1 and CDR2 from the germline V gene are KGHSH and LQKENI. The chain's CDR3 is CASSPGDRDNSPLHF. The CDR3 nucleotides are TGTGCCAGCTCACCTGGAGACCGAGATAATTCACCCCTCCACTTT. Complete variable domain (other parts from reference TRBV18 and TRBJ1-6): NAGVMQNPRHLVRRRGQEARLRCSPMKGHSHVYWYRQLPEEGLKFMVYLQKENIIDESGMPKERFSAEFPKEGPSILRIQQVVRGDSAAYFCASSPGDRDNSPLHFGNGTRLTVT.